Sequencing of this TCR beta chain was carried out in a study of cytomegalovirus exposure and HLA in healthy donors. Study information: As an earlier analysis found, roughly 170 million T cells yielded about 120 million unique TCR beta sequences. In an early release, HLA-typed donors contributed 75 million to 85 million unique TCR sequences.

General study points: According to a later analysis, most TCR beta chains associated with CMV appeared HLA-restricted. Per a prior analysis, the majority of TCR beta V segments were productive roughly 90% or roughly 30% of the time.

The trim removed 3 bases at V and 7 bases at J, leaving 8 bases unmatched. This CDR3 is 14 amino acids long. Germline CDR1 SEHNR, CDR2 FQNEAQ (reference sequence). In the PCR, 60 Vbeta and 13 Jbeta primers were used. Generated by immunoSEQ multiplex PCR, the TCRdb table keeps only in-frame clones and is missing some. Its listing shows 150,000 to 200,000 clones. Details on this clone: The antigen is undetermined.

The V and J genes are TRBV7-9 and TRBJ2-7; TRBD1 agrees at 8 bases. Sequences were obtained from PBMCs. The TCR comes from a man younger than 45 in good health and CMV-seronegative. This CDR3 reads CASSFTPGGGEQYF. DNA of the CDR3: TGTGCCAGCAGCTTCACCCCAGGGGGCGGGGAGCAGTACTTC. The variable domain in full, completed from reference TRBV7-9 and TRBJ2-7, reads DTGVSQNPRHKITKRGQNVTFRCDPISEHNRLYWYRQTLGQGPEFLTYFQNEAQLEKSRLLSDRFSAERPKGSFSTLEIQRTEQGDSAMYLCASSFTPGGGEQYFGPGTRLTVT.